This T cell receptor (beta chain) emerged from a study of blood T cell repertoires in COVID-19. Study-level background: T cells, B-cell-depleted T cells, or PBMCs provided the cDNA or gDNA that served as material.

The participants were between about 18 and 90 years old and came from about two dozen US areas. Cohorts were based on clinical histories the participants reported. TCRdb's table, derived via immunoSEQ multiplex PCR, lists solely in-frame clones and lacks some. Altogether about 230,000 clones are present, nearly 90% being singletons, with the ten largest covering more than 10%. The germline gives CDR1 SGHDT, CDR2 YYEEEE. The CDR3 is made up of 19 amino acids. The J segment lost 0 bases and the V segment lost 4 bases, leaving 13 bases of the junction unmatched. This sequence was found in a man aged 30 to 39 who had recovered from COVID-19. The rearrangement uses TRBV5-6 and TRBJ1-6; TRBD1 matches at 7 bases. Sequenced: PBMCs or T cells enriched from blood (not recorded which). CDR3 loop: CASSHGPGQPSSYNSPLHF. CDR3 DNA: TGTGCCAGCAGCCATGGACCGGGACAGCCGAGCTCCTATAATTCACCCCTCCACTTT.